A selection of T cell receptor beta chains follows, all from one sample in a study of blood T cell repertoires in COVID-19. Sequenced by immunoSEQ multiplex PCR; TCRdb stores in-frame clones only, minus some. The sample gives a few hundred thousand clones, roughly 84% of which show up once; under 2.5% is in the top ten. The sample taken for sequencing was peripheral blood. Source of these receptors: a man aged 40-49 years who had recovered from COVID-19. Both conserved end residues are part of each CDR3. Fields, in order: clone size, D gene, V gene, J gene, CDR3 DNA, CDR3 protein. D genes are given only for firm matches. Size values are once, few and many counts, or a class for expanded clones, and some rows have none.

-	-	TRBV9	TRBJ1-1	TGTGCCAGCAGCGCCATGTCAGGGGTCGGCACTGAAGCTTTCTTT	CASSAMSGVGTEAFF
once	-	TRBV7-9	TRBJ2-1	TGTGCCAGCAGCTTTGGTAGCGGTCGGAGATTAGAGCAGTTCTTC	CASSFGSGRRLEQFF
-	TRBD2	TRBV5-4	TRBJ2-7	TGTGCCAGCAGTGTGGGGACTAGCGGATATAACTACGAGCAGTACTTC	CASSVGTSGYNYEQYF
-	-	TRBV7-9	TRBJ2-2	TGTGCCAGCAGCTTCGTCAGCACCGGGGAGCTGTTTTTT	CASSFVSTGELFF
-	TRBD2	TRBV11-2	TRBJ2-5	TGTGCCAGCAGCTTATTCGGGAGGGCACGAGAGACCCAGTACTTC	CASSLFGRARETQYF
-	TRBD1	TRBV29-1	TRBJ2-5	TGCAGCGTTGACTCGACAGGGGCGGTGGAGACCCAGTACTTC	CSVDSTGAVETQYF
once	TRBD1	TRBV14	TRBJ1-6	TGTGCCAGCAGCCCTGGACAGGGGGCTCGTTCACCCCTCCACTTT	CASSPGQGARSPLHF
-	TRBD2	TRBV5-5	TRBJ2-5	TGTGCCAGCAGCGACCTAGCGGGGGGCTACCAAGAGACCCAGTACTTC	CASSDLAGGYQETQYF
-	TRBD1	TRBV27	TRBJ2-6	TGTGCCAGCAGTGCCGCCGGGACAGGGGTTTCCGGGGCCAACGTCCTGACTTTC	CASSAAGTGVSGANVLTF
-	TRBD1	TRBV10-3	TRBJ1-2	TGTGCCATCAGTGACCGGGACAGGGGCTACACCTTC	CAISDRDRGYTF
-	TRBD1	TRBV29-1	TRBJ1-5	TGCAGCGTTGGGGGACAGGGCGACCAGCCCCAGCATTTT	CSVGGQGDQPQHF
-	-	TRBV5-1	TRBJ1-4	TGCGCCAGCAGCTTGCAGGGGTCTAATGAAAAACTGTTTTTT	CASSLQGSNEKLFF
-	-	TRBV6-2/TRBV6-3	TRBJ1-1	TGTGCCAGCAGTTACTCGAGTGGGAGGGGTGCTGAAGCTTTCTTT	CASSYSSGRGAEAFF
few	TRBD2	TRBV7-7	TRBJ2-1	TGTGCCAGCAGCTTAAGAGGGGGACTAGCGGGAGGAGGTGAGCAGTTCTTC	CASSLRGGLAGGGEQFF
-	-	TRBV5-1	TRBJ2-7	TGCGCCAGCAGCGTGACCGGGACAGCGGGCTACGAGCAGTACTTC	CASSVTGTAGYEQYF
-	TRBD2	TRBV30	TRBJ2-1	TGTGGCGCGGACTCGACTAGCGGGGCTTTGAATGAGCAGTTCTTC	CGADSTSGALNEQFF
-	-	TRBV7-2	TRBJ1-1	TGTGCCAGCAGCTTAGGAGCCGGGACTGAAGCTTTCTTT	CASSLGAGTEAFF
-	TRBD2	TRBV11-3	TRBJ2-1	TGTGCCAGCAGCCGCCGGAATAGCGGGTACAATGAGCAGTTCTTC	CASSRRNSGYNEQFF
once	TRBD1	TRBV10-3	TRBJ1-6	TGTGCCATCAGTGACCCCGGGGGACAGGGTGGGAATTCACCCCTCCACTTT	CAISDPGGQGGNSPLHF
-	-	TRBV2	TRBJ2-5	TGTGCCAGCAGTGAAGATCGGGGGTGGCAAGAGACCCAGTACTTC	CASSEDRGWQETQYF
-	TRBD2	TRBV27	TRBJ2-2	TGTGCCAGCAGTTTCGGACTAGCGGGAGGGCCCTATACGAACACCGGGGAGCTGTTTTTT	CASSFGLAGGPYTNTGELFF
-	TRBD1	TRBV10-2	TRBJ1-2	TGCGCCAGCGTCGTCGAGCAGGGGGCAGACTATGGCTACACCTTC	CASVVEQGADYGYTF
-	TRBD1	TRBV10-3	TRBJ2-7	TGTGCCATCAGCAGAACGGACAGGCTTTACGATCGGGAGCAGTACTTC	CAISRTDRLYDREQYF
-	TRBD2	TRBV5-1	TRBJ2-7	TGCGCCAGCAGATACCAGCCGGTAGCGGGAGGGAGCTCCTACGAGCAGTACTTC	CASRYQPVAGGSSYEQYF
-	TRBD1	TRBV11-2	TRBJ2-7	TGTGCCAGCAGCCTCCAGGACAGGGACTACGAGCAGTACTTC	CASSLQDRDYEQYF
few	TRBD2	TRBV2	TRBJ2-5	TGTGCCAGCAGGGGACTAGCGGGGGGCTCAGAGACCCAGTACTTC	CASRGLAGGSETQYF
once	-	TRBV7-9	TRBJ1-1	TGTGCCAGCAGCAGGGTTGTGAGCGACACTGAAGCTTTCTTT	CASSRVVSDTEAFF
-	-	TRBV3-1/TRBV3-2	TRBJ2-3	TGTGCCAGCAGCCAAGATTCAGGGGTTGGCGCAGATACGCAGTATTTT	CASSQDSGVGADTQYF
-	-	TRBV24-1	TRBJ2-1	TGTGCCACCAGCCCCAACAGGCCCTCCAATGAGCAGTTCTTC	CATSPNRPSNEQFF
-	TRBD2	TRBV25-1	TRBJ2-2	TGTGCCAGCCCTGGACTAGCGGGAGGGTGGACCGGGGAGCTGTTTTTT	CASPGLAGGWTGELFF
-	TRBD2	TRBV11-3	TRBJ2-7	TGTGCCAGCAGCTTTAGCGGGAGCGATTACGAGCAGTACTTC	CASSFSGSDYEQYF
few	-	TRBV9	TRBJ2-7	TGTGCCAGCAGCCCACGACTCAAAAGCTACGAGCAGTACTTC	CASSPRLKSYEQYF
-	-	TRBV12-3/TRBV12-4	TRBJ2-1	TGTGCCAGCAGTTTAATAGCGGACAATGAGCAGTTCTTC	CASSLIADNEQFF
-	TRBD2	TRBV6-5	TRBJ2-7	TGTGCCAGCAGTCAACTAGCGGGAGGGCAGCAGTACTTC	CASSQLAGGQQYF